These 18 T cell receptor beta chains share one sample of origin, sequenced in a study of T cell responses to AZD1222 COVID-19 vaccine. TCRdb's table, derived via immunoSEQ multiplex PCR, lists solely in-frame clones and lacks some. The data contain around 95,000 clones, about 90% of them singletons. This sample comprised peripheral blood, obtained on day 0 of MenACWY control vaccination. These receptors were obtained from an adult in good health.

This chain joins TRBV12-3 or TRBV12-4 and TRBJ1-2; D uncertain. The ends were cut back, 7 bases at V and 4 bases at J, with 13 bases in the middle. The CDR3 has 13 amino acids. The CDR3 loop is CASISDLSYGYTF. CDR3 nucleotides: TGTGCCAGCATCTCCGATCTCTCCTATGGCTACACCTTC.

The V call is TRBV7-2, the J call TRBJ2-7; D unresolved. CDR1 SGHTA and CDR2 FQGNSA come from the germline V gene. V was cut by 5 bases and J by 0 bases, with 17 bases left in between. The CDR3 spans 16 residues. As DNA, the CDR3 is TGTGCCAGCAGCGCAATGACCGCCATACCCTCCTACGAGCAGTACTTC. Protein product: CASSAMTAIPSYEQYF.

This clone has only a few counts. The genes are TRBV5-1 and TRBJ1-1; the D gene is possibly TRBD1 (5 bases). Trimming left V 0 bases short and J 1 base short, with 10 bases between. Germline V gene sequence: CDR1 SGHRS, CDR2 YFSETQ. The CDR3 covers 15 residues. CDR3 loop: CASSLAGPQNTEAFF. CDR3 nucleotides: TGCGCCAGCAGCTTGGCGGGACCCCAGAACACTGAAGCTTTCTTT. Full variable domain (outside the CDR3, taken from reference TRBV5-1 and TRBJ1-1): KAGVTQTPRYLIKTRGQQVTLSCSPISGHRSVSWYQQTPGQGLQFLFEYFSETQRNKGNFPGRFSGRQFSNSRSEMNVSTLELGDSALYLCASSLAGPQNTEAFFGQGTRLTVV.

CDR3 coding DNA: TGTGCCAGCAGTTTACACCAGAACACTGAAGCTTTCTTT. It is translated as CASSLHQNTEAFF. The V and J genes are TRBV12-3 or TRBV12-4 and TRBJ1-1; D is uncertain. The CDR3 is 13 residues long. Trimming took off 2 bases at V and 1 base at J, with 5 bases between the two ends.

The V gene is TRBV6-2 or TRBV6-3, the J gene TRBJ2-5; tentatively, D is TRBD2 (6 bases). The germline gives CDR1 MNHEY, CDR2 SVGEGT. The CDR3 covers 17 residues. Trimming took off 2 bases at V and 1 base at J, with 17 bases between the two ends. The CDR3 DNA is TGTGCCAGCAGTTACGGGCTGCACCGGGGGAGCCAAGAGACCCAGTACTTC. Translated: CASSYGLHRGSQETQYF.

The gene calls are TRBV7-3 and TRBJ1-2; possibly TRBD1 for D (6 bases). The CDR3 contains 15 residues. V was clipped by 5 bases and J by 7 bases, with 20 bases between them. Germline CDR1 is SGHTA and CDR2 is FQGTGA. CDR3 loop: CASSPTPVGGVGYTF. CDR3 in DNA: TGTGCCAGCAGCCCTACCCCCGTTGGGGGCGTTGGCTACACCTTC.

V and J are TRBV29-1 and TRBJ1-2, with D unresolved. This CDR3 spans 13 amino acids. Germline V gene sequence: CDR1 SQVTM, CDR2 ANQGSEA. The ends were cut back, 5 bases at V and 6 bases at J, with 16 bases in the middle. The CDR3 DNA is TGCAGCGTTAACCTTGACATCATGGATGGCTACACCTTC. This gives the protein CSVNLDIMDGYTF.

J is TRBJ2-7 and V is TRBV30; D is unclear. The CDR3 has 13 amino acids. Looked up from germline, CDR1 is GTSNPN and CDR2 is SVGIG (reference sequence). Deletions cut 2 bases from V and 3 bases from J, with 11 bases between. The CDR3 region has the DNA TGTGCCTGGAGTTTAGGGTCCGACTACGAGCAGTACTTC. Protein product: CAWSLGSDYEQYF.

V usage is TRBV27 and J usage is TRBJ1-4, with D maybe TRBD1 (5 bases). Germline-derived CDR1 and CDR2 are MNHEY and SMNVEV (reference sequence). The V and J ends lost 6 bases and 5 bases respectively, with 10 bases between them. The CDR3 loop spans 13 amino acids. The CDR3 reads CASSRQGNEKLFF. CDR3 nucleotide sequence: TGTGCCAGCAGCAGGCAGGGCAATGAAAAACTGTTTTTT. The variable domain in full, with the rest retrieved from reference TRBV27 and TRBJ1-4, is EAQVTQNPRYLITVTGKKLTVTCSQNMNHEYMSWYRQDPGLGLRQIYYSMNVEVTDKGDVPEGYKVSRKEKRNFPLILESPSPNQTSLYFCASSRQGNEKLFFGSGTQLSVL.

A word on this clone: Additional DNA sequences in this sample encode the identical CDR3. The rearrangement joins TRBV9 to TRBJ2-2; no clear D. V shed 0 bases and J shed 6 bases, with 6 bases lying between them. Germline-derived CDR1 and CDR2 are SGDLS and YYNGEE. CDR3 length equals 13 residues. CDR3 residues: CASSVGGAGELFF. CDR3 DNA: TGTGCCAGCAGCGTAGGAGGCGCCGGGGAGCTGTTTTTT. The variable domain in full, completed from reference TRBV9 and TRBJ2-2, reads DSGVTQTPKHLITATGQRVTLRCSPRSGDLSVYWYQQSLDQGLQFLIQYYNGEERAKGNILERFSAQQFPDLHSELNLSSLELGDSALYFCASSVGGAGELFFGEGSRLTVL.

The V call is TRBV9, the J call TRBJ2-7; D is possibly TRBD1 (5 bases). The CDR3 runs to 14 residues. Trimming took off 3 bases at V and 1 base at J, with 11 bases between the two ends. Germline loops: CDR1 SGDLS, CDR2 YYNGEE. The CDR3 loop reads CASSARQFSYEQYF. In DNA form, the CDR3 reads TGTGCCAGCAGCGCAAGACAGTTTTCCTACGAGCAGTACTTC.

The V and J genes are TRBV21-1 and TRBJ2-2; the table's D call, TRBD2, has no DNA check behind it. TRBV21-1 is shown as a pseudogene. This CDR3 comprises 17 residues. The CDR3 DNA sequence: TGTGCCAGCAGCACTAAAGGGAGCACCGGTAACACCGGGGAGCTGTTTTTT. This encodes CASSTKGSTGNTGELFF.

This clone occurred a few times. The J gene is TRBJ1-6, the V gene TRBV4-3; D gene unclear. The CDR3 has 17 residues. Germline loops: CDR1 LGHNA, CDR2 YSLEER. V dropped 0 bases and J dropped 0 bases, with 9 bases sitting between them. For the CDR3, the DNA is TGCGCCAGCAGCCAAGATTTAATCGGCTCCTATAATTCACCCCTCCACTTT. Translated, it gives CASSQDLIGSYNSPLHF.

The chain is built from TRBV6-5 and TRBJ1-2; D might be TRBD1 (5 bases). There are 14 residues in the CDR3. Trimming removed 6 bases from V and 5 bases from J, with 16 bases in between. CDR1 is MNHEY, CDR2 SVGAGI, per germline. The CDR3 reads CASRPTGLKYGYTF. The CDR3 nucleotides read TGTGCCAGCAGGCCCACAGGATTGAAATATGGCTACACCTTC.

CDR3 nucleotides: TGTGCCAGCAGCCCACAGGGATTGAACACTGAAGCTTTCTTT. Translating gives CASSPQGLNTEAFF. This chain joins TRBV6-2 or TRBV6-3 and TRBJ1-1; possible D gene TRBD1, 6 bases. Germline V lookup: CDR1 MNHEY, CDR2 SVGEGT. The ends were cut back, 6 bases at V and 0 bases at J, with 11 bases in the middle. The CDR3 contains 14 residues.

The chain is built from TRBV9 and TRBJ2-3; 11 bases match TRBD1. Germline loops: CDR1 SGDLS, CDR2 YYNGEE. J lost 5 bases, V lost 4 bases, and 9 bases had no gene match. The CDR3 totals 16 residues. CDR3 region: CASSPRMGTGGDTQYF. Here the CDR3 DNA reads TGTGCCAGCAGCCCCCGCATGGGGACAGGGGGAGATACGCAGTATTTT.

V gene TRBV10-3 combines with J gene TRBJ1-4; D gene ambiguous. The CDR3 runs 14 residues. Germline V gene sequence: CDR1 ENHRY, CDR2 SYGVKD. V dropped 4 bases and J dropped 4 bases, with 10 bases sitting between them. Written as DNA, the CDR3 is TGTGCCATCAGTGCGGTGGAGTTTAATGAAAAACTGTTTTTT. This codes for CAISAVEFNEKLFF.

The J gene is TRBJ1-2, the V gene TRBV5-1; the D gene is possibly TRBD1 (5 bases). V was pared by 2 bases and J by 4 bases, with 9 bases between. CDR3 length equals 13 residues. Germline V gene sequence: CDR1 SGHRS, CDR2 YFSETQ. CDR3 DNA: TGCGCCAGCAGCTTTAGGGACGCCTATGGCTACACCTTC. Amino acids: CASSFRDAYGYTF. Drawing the rest from reference TRBV5-1 and TRBJ1-2, the complete variable domain is KAGVTQTPRYLIKTRGQQVTLSCSPISGHRSVSWYQQTPGQGLQFLFEYFSETQRNKGNFPGRFSGRQFSNSRSEMNVSTLELGDSALYLCASSFRDAYGYTFGSGTRLTVV.